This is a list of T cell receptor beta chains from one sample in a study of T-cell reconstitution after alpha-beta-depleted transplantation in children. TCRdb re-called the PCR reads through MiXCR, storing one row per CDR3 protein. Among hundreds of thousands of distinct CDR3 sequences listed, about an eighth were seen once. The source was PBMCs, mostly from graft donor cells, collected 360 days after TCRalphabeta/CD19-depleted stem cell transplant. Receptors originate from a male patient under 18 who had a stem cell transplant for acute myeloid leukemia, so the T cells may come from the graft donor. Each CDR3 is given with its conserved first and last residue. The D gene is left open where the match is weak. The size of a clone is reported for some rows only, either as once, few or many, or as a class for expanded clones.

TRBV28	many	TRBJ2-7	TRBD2	TGTGCCAGCAGTTTTACTAGCGCAAACTACGAGCAGTACTTC	CASSFTSANYEQYF
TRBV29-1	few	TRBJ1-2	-	TGCAGCGTTGAAGGGGCGCCGGGCTATGGCTACACCTTC	CSVEGAPGYGYTF
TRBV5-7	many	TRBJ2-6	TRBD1	TGTGCCAGCAGCACCGACAGGGGAGCCGGGGCCAACGTCCTGACTTTC	CASSTDRGAGANVLTF
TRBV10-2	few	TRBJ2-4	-	TGCGCCAGCAGTGAGTCCAGGGACTTGAAAAACATTCAGTACTTC	CASSESRDLKNIQYF
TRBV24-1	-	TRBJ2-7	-	TGTGCCACCAGTGTGGGGTCAGGGTCCTACGAGCAGTACTTC	CATSVGSGSYEQYF
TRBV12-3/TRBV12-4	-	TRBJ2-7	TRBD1	TGTGCCAGCAGCCGTGGGACAGGGAAATCCTACGAGCAGTACTTC	CASSRGTGKSYEQYF
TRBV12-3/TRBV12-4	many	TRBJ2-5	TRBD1	TGTGCCAGCAGTCCAAGGACAGGGATAGAGACCCAGTACTTC	CASSPRTGIETQYF
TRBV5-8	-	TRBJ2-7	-	TGTGCCAGCAGCTGGACGCTAAGAGGTTACGAGCAGTACTTC	CASSWTLRGYEQYF
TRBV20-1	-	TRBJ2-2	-	TGCGGGGGAGGGAACACCGGGGAGCTGTTTTTT	CGGGNTGELFF
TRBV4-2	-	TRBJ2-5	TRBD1	TGTGCCAGCAGCCTTCGCCCGGGACAGGGGGCAGAGACCCAGTACTTC	CASSLRPGQGAETQYF
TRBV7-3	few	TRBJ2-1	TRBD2	TGTGCCAGCAGCGCCACTAGCGCCTCCTACAATGAGCAGTTCTTC	CASSATSASYNEQFF
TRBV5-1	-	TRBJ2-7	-	TGCGCCAGCAGCTTGGACTCCTACGAGGAGTACTTC	CASSLDSYEEYF
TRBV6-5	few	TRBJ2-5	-	TGTGCCAGCAGTTACGATGGGCGAATCCAAGAGACCCAGTACTTC	CASSYDGRIQETQYF
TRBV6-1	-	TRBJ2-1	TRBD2	TGTGCCAGCAGTGCAGGACTAGCGGGAGTTGAGCAGTTCTTC	CASSAGLAGVEQFF
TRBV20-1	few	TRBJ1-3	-	TGCAGTGCCCCGCATGTCAAAGGGCCGTCTGGAAACACCATATATTTT	CSAPHVKGPSGNTIYF
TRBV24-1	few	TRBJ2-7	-	TGTGCCACCAGTGATTCCGGCCCCTACGAGCAGTACTTC	CATSDSGPYEQYF
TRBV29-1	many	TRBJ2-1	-	TGCAGCGTTGTCGTTAGCTCCTACAATGAGCAGTTCTTC	CSVVVSSYNEQFF
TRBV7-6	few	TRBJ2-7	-	TGTGCCAGCAGCTTGGTGCGGGATCACGAGCAGTACTTC	CASSLVRDHEQYF
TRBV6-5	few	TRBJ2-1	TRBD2	TGTGCCAGCAGTAGACTAGCCCACAATGAGCAGTTCTTC	CASSRLAHNEQFF
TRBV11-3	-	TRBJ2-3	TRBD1	TGTGCCAGCAGCTTAGGGCTGACAGGGAGACCCACAGATACGCAGTATTTT	CASSLGLTGRPTDTQYF
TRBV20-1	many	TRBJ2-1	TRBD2	TGCAGTGCCCCGACCCGGACTAGCGCGGGTTACAATGAGCAGTTCTTC	CSAPTRTSAGYNEQFF
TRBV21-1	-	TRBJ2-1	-	TGTGCCAGCAGCACCCCAGGGGATTGGTCCTACAATGAGCAGTTCTTC	CASSTPGDWSYNEQFF
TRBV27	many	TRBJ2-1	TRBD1	TGTGCCAGCAGCCAGAAGGGGACAGGGGGCTCCTACAATGAGCAGTTCTTC	CASSQKGTGGSYNEQFF
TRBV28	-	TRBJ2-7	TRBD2	TGTGCCAGCAGTTTGAGAGGACTAGTAGGCTACGAGCAGTACTTC	CASSLRGLVGYEQYF
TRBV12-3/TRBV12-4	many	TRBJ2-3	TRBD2	TGTGCCAGCAGTTTAACGAGCGGGAGTGGCACAGATACGCAGTATTTT	CASSLTSGSGTDTQYF
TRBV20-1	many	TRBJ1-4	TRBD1	TGCAGTGCTAGAGATGTTGGGACAGCCTATAATGAAAAACTGTTTTTT	CSARDVGTAYNEKLFF
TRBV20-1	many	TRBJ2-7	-	TGCAGTGCGCCCCCGGCACTCGAGGCCTACGAGCAGTACTTC	CSAPPALEAYEQYF
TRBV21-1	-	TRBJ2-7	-	TGTGCCAGCAGCCCGGGGGGACAGCCGGGCTTTTACGAGCAGTACTTC	CASSPGGQPGFYEQYF
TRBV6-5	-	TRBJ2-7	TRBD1	TGTGCCAGCAGCTACCGACAGGGGTTGGACGAGCAGTACTTC	CASSYRQGLDEQYF
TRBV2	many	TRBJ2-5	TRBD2	TGTGCCAGCAATAGCGGGAGTCTTCAAGAGACCCAGTACTTC	CASNSGSLQETQYF
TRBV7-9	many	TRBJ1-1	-	TGTGCCAGCGACTCGGGGGGCGCCACTGAAGCTTTCTTT	CASDSGGATEAFF
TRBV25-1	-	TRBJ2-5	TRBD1	TGTGCCAGCAGTGATGGACAGGGGCAAGAGACCCAGTACTTC	CASSDGQGQETQYF
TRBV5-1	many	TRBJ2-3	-	TGCGCCAGCAGCTCGGGACGGAGTGAGTCTAGCACAGATACGCAGTATTTT	CASSSGRSESSTDTQYF
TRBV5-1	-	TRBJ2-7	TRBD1	TGCGCCAGCAGCTCGACAGGGATCCACGAGCAGTACTTC	CASSSTGIHEQYF
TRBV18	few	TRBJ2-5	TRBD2	TGTGCCAGCTCACTACTTATAGCGGGAGGCGAAGAGACCCAGTACTTC	CASSLLIAGGEETQYF
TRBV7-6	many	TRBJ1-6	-	TGTGCCAGCAGCTTAGCGGGGTCCTATAATTCACCCCTCCACTTT	CASSLAGSYNSPLHF
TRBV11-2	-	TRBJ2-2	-	TGTGCCAGCAGCTTGGTACAGGGAAAAACCGGGGAGCTGTTTTTT	CASSLVQGKTGELFF
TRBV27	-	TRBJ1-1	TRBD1	TGTGCCAGCAGGACAGGGTACGATGGGTACACTGAAGCTTTCTTT	CASRTGYDGYTEAFF
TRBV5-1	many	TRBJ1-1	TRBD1	TGCGCCAGCAGCGCGTCCAGGGGGGCGAGCACTGAAGCTTTCTTT	CASSASRGASTEAFF
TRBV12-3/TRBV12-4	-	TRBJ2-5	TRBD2	TGTGCCAGCAGTTTTATGGCGGGAGCGTACCAAGAGACCCAGTACTTC	CASSFMAGAYQETQYF
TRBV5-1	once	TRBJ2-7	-	TGCGCCAGCAGCTTGGACCGCAGCGGGTATGGCTACGAGCAGTACTTC	CASSLDRSGYGYEQYF
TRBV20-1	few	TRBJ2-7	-	TGCAGTGCTGCCCGGACCCTCTACGAGCAGTACTTC	CSAARTLYEQYF
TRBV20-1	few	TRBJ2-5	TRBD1	TGCAGTGCTAGAGCCCAACGACAGGGGATAGAGACCCAGTACTTC	CSARAQRQGIETQYF
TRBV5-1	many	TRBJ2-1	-	TGCGCCAGCAGCTTGGACACAGGGTCGTGGTCGAGCGCCCGGGGCTCCTACAATGAGCAGTTCTTC	CASSLDTGSWSSARGSYNEQFF
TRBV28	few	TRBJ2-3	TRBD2	TGTGCCAGCAGTACCTACGTGACGAGCGGGAGGAACGCAGATACGCAGTATTTT	CASSTYVTSGRNADTQYF
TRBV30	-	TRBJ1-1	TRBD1	TGTGCCTGGAGCCCCGACAGGGAAACTGAAGCTTTCTTT	CAWSPDRETEAFF
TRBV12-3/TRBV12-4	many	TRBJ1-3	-	TGTGCCAGCAGTTTCGGTGGAAACACCATATATTTT	CASSFGGNTIYF
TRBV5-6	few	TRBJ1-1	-	TGTGCCAGCCGCCATAAGACAAAATTGAACACTGAAGCTTTCTTT	CASRHKTKLNTEAFF
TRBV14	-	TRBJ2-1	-	TGTGCCAGCAGCCGGACCCTTAGCTCCTACAATGAGCAGTTCTTC	CASSRTLSSYNEQFF
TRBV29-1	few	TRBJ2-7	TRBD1	TGCAGCGTTTCCCCCACCTCGAGGGGGCTTTCCTACGAGCAGTACTTC	CSVSPTSRGLSYEQYF
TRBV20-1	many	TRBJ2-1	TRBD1	TGCAGTGCTGGGGGACAGGGAAGACAGCAGGATGAGCAGTTCTTC	CSAGGQGRQQDEQFF
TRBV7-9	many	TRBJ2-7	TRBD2	TGTGCCAGCAGCTTAGCACTAGCGGGAAGCAGCTACGAGCAGTACTTC	CASSLALAGSSYEQYF
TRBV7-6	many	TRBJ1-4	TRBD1	TGTGCCAGCAGCTTAGGACAGGGTTTTTCCCTCGCAACTAATGAAAAACTGTTTTTT	CASSLGQGFSLATNEKLFF
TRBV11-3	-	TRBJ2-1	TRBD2	TGTGCCAGCAGCTTAGGAGCGCGACTAGCGGTTTTAGGGAATGAGCAGTTCTTC	CASSLGARLAVLGNEQFF
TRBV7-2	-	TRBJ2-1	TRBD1	TGTGCCAGCAGCAATCGACAGGGGACCTACAATGAGCAGTTCTTC	CASSNRQGTYNEQFF